The 20 T cell receptor beta chains below all came from one sample that was sequenced in a study of T cells in Graves' hyperthyroidism and ophthalmopathy. The CDR3 regions of TCR beta were amplified from RNA transcripts. Primed by the HTBI set, a first-round RT-PCR was run on the TCR CDR3. TCRdb processed the multiplex PCR reads anew with MiXCR; each CDR3 protein has one entry. The repertoire holds about 350,000 distinct CDR3 sequences, 15% to 20% seen once, with around 15% in the top ten. Specimen: blood. Every receptor here comes from a woman in her forties with Graves' ophthalmopathy.

A word on this clonotype: One end of the junction varies from germline; a read error may be responsible. V and J are TRBV5-1 and TRBJ1-2; D is unclear. The CDR3 loop spans 12 amino acids. Germline V gives CDR1 SGHRS, CDR2 YFSETQ. CDR3 coding DNA: TGCGCCAGCATCACCCGGCCGGGTGGCTACATCTTC. Translating it yields CASITRPGGYIF.

The table lists this clonotype with many counts. The chain links TRBV11-2 to TRBJ2-6; perhaps TRBD1 as D (6 bases). The CDR3 is 17 residues long. CDR1 is SGHAT, CDR2 FQNNGV, per germline. V lost 5 bases and J lost 2, with 16 bases in between. The CDR3: CASSMGVSGAGANVLTF. Here the CDR3 DNA reads TGTGCCAGCAGCATGGGCGTATCAGGGGCTGGGGCCAACGTCCTGACTTTC.

At least ten counts were recorded for this clonotype. The chain combines TRBV5-1 with TRBJ2-3; D may be TRBD1 (6 bases). Germline V gene sequence: CDR1 SGHRS, CDR2 YFSETQ. The V end was cut by 4 bases, the J end by 2 bases, with 14 bases between. The CDR3 sequence is 15 residues long. CDR3 loop: CASSPIQGSTDTQYF. CDR3 coding DNA: TGCGCCAGCAGCCCAATACAGGGATCCACAGATACGCAGTATTTT.

The rearrangement uses TRBV14 and TRBJ2-2, with 7 bases lining up with TRBD1. The J segment lost 2 bases and the V segment lost 0 bases, leaving 15 bases of the junction unmatched. This CDR3 is built from 20 residues. Germline V CDR1 and CDR2: SGHDN, FVKESK. The chain's CDR3 is CASSQDLATVNRGNTGELFF. The CDR3 nucleotides read TGTGCCAGCAGCCAAGATCTCGCGACCGTAAACAGGGGAAACACCGGGGAGCTGTTTTTT.

This clonotype was picked up many times. This chain links TRBV20-1 with TRBJ2-7; 7 positions agree with TRBD1. Germline lookup yields CDR1 DFQATT and CDR2 SNEGSKA (reference sequence). The CDR3 totals 15 residues. V shed 6 bases, J shed 3 bases, and the junction held 14 bases outside the gene matches. CDR3: CSAEPTGVTHYEQYF. The CDR3, as DNA: TGCAGTGCCGAGCCCACAGGGGTGACACACTACGAGCAGTACTTC.

This clonotype was observed many times. V usage is TRBV20-1 and J usage is TRBJ1-5; D gene uncertain. In germline, CDR1 is DFQATT, CDR2 SNEGSKA (reference sequence). The CDR3 length is 13 residues. V lost 1 base to trimming and J lost 7 bases, with 11 bases between them. CDR3 protein: CSARVRREQPQHF. The DNA for the CDR3 is TGCAGTGCTAGAGTAAGGAGGGAACAGCCCCAGCATTTT.

The rearrangement links TRBV18 to TRBJ1-2; D not certain. The CDR3 runs 15 residues. Germline loops: CDR1 KGHSH, CDR2 LQKENI. V was cut by 5 bases and J by 1 base, with 14 bases left in between. The CDR3: CASSKPLGFNYGYTF. Written as DNA, the CDR3 is TGTGCCAGCTCAAAGCCACTTGGATTTAACTATGGCTACACCTTC.

This clonotype was seen only a few times. The V and J genes are TRBV12-3 or TRBV12-4 and TRBJ2-2; TRBD1 matches 10 bases. Unmatched junction bases numbered 6, after V lost 5 bases and J lost 6 bases. This CDR3 has 15 amino acids. The CDR3 DNA follows: TGTGCCAGCAGTAAGGGACAGGGGTATGCCGGGGAGCTGTTTTTT. Protein: CASSKGQGYAGELFF.

Many counts were recorded for this clonotype. V is TRBV5-1 and J is TRBJ2-7; possible D gene TRBD2, 6 bases. This CDR3 has 15 amino acids. The germline V gene has CDR1 SGHRS and CDR2 YFSETQ. V was trimmed by 1 base and J by 1 base, leaving 12 bases between them. The CDR3 nucleotides are TGCGCCAGCAGCTTGTTGGGGGGACCGTCCTACGAGCAGTACTTC. Translated, it gives CASSLLGGPSYEQYF. The full variable domain, completed using reference TRBV5-1 and TRBJ2-7, is KAGVTQTPRYLIKTRGQQVTLSCSPISGHRSVSWYQQTPGQGLQFLFEYFSETQRNKGNFPGRFSGRQFSNSRSEMNVSTLELGDSALYLCASSLLGGPSYEQYFGPGTRLTVT.

This clonotype was detected many times. The chain has TRBV30 and TRBJ2-7; no clear D. This CDR3 has 12 residues. Trimming removed 2 bases from V and 7 bases from J, with 12 bases in between. Germline loops: CDR1 GTSNPN, CDR2 SVGIG (reference sequence). The CDR3 sequence is CAWSRVSGEQYF. The CDR3 region has the DNA TGTGCCTGGAGTAGAGTGAGTGGGGAGCAGTACTTC. The full variable domain, completed using reference TRBV30 and TRBJ2-7, is SQTIHQWPATLVQPVGSPLSLECTVEGTSNPNLYWYRQAAGRGLQLLFYSVGIGQISSEVPQNLSASRPQDRQFILSSKKLLLSDSGFYLCAWSRVSGEQYFGPGTRLTVT.

This clonotype was counted ten times or more. The chain couples TRBV28 to TRBJ1-2; no firm D call. Germline lookup yields CDR1 MDHEN and CDR2 SYDVKM. V was pared by 3 bases and J by 1 base, with 0 bases between. This CDR3 contains 11 residues. CDR3 loop: CASSFNYGYTF. The CDR3 DNA reads as TGTGCCAGCAGTTTTAACTATGGCTACACCTTC.

In this sample, this clonotype turned up many times. V and J are TRBV30 and TRBJ1-2; D ambiguous. Germline-derived CDR1 and CDR2 are GTSNPN and SVGIG (reference sequence). The CDR3 covers 11 residues. Trimming removed 0 bases at V and 7 bases at J, with 6 bases between. The CDR3 DNA follows: TGTGCCTGGAGTGTAGGTAGTGGCTACACCTTC. Translation: CAWSVGSGYTF.

This clonotype occurred once. The gene calls are TRBV6-2 or TRBV6-3 and TRBJ1-5; 10 nucleotides match TRBD1. Germline trimming cut 4 bases from V and 6 bases from J; bases unmatched to any gene: 3. CDR1 is MNHEY, CDR2 SVGEGT, per germline. The CDR3 totals 14 residues. The DNA of the CDR3 is TGTGCCAGCAGTTCCGGGACAGGGGCTCAGCCCCAGCATTTT. Translating it yields CASSSGTGAQPQHF.

This clonotype appeared a few times. V gene TRBV27 combines with J gene TRBJ2-7; 7 bases map to TRBD2. The length of the CDR3 is 13 residues. Germline CDR1 reads MNHEY; CDR2 reads SMNVEV (reference sequence). Losses at the gene ends were 4 bases for V and 3 bases for J; bases not matched to a gene: 3. In nucleotides, the CDR3 is TGTGCCAGCAGTTCCTGGGGGGGCTACGAGCAGTACTTC. Protein product: CASSSWGGYEQYF.

This clonotype was counted ten times or more. V and J are TRBV10-2 and TRBJ2-7; D is perhaps TRBD1 or TRBD2 (6 bases each). Trimming took off 0 bases at V and 2 bases at J, with 11 bases between the two ends. Germline assignment: CDR1 WSHSY and CDR2 SAAADI. This CDR3 spans 15 amino acids. The CDR3 loop is CASSESTGGPYEQYF. In DNA form, the CDR3 reads TGCGCCAGCAGTGAGTCGACCGGGGGCCCCTACGAGCAGTACTTC.

The rearrangement links TRBV20-1 to TRBJ2-7, with D unclear. The CDR3 consists of 12 residues. V lost 1 base and J 4 bases, leaving 8 bases between the germline ends. The V gene's germline CDR1 is DFQATT and CDR2 SNEGSKA (reference sequence). The DNA for the CDR3 is TGCAGTGCTAGAGCCACAGAGTACGAGCAGTACTTC. This codes for CSARATEYEQYF.

This clonotype has at least ten counts. Here the CDR3 DNA reads TGTGCCACCAGCAGAGTTGGGACTAGCGGGAGGGGAGCCGGGGAGCTGTTTTTT. Translating gives CATSRVGTSGRGAGELFF. The chain recombines TRBV15 with TRBJ2-2; the match to TRBD2 covers 16 bases. The CDR3 is made up of 18 amino acids. Losses at the gene ends were 1 base for V and 6 bases for J; bases not matched to a gene: 5. The germline CDR1 and CDR2 sequences are LNHNV and YYDKDF (reference sequence).

This clonotype was recorded a few times. This sequence joins TRBV30 and TRBJ2-2, with unresolved D. Trimming took off 0 bases at V and 0 bases at J, with 5 bases between the two ends. The CDR3 totals 14 residues. Germline CDR1 reads GTSNPN; CDR2 reads SVGIG (reference sequence). The DNA of the CDR3 is TGTGCCTGGAGTGTAATGGCGAACACCGGGGAGCTGTTTTTT. Translated, it gives CAWSVMANTGELFF.

This clonotype showed up just a few times. The V call is TRBV28, the J call TRBJ2-7, with TRBD2 matching over 11 bases. This CDR3 has 15 residues. Germline V gene sequence: CDR1 MDHEN, CDR2 SYDVKM. The V gene end was trimmed by 6 bases and the J gene end by 9 bases; junction bases not matched to a gene: 13. The CDR3 sequence: CASSSTLSGRGRQYF. The CDR3 nucleotides are TGTGCCAGCAGCTCAACCCTTAGCGGGAGGGGTAGGCAGTACTTC.

This clonotype was seen repeatedly, ten times or more. This rearrangement joins TRBV6-4 to TRBJ2-2; possibly TRBD1 or TRBD2 for D (5 bases each). Germline V gene sequence: CDR1 MRHNA, CDR2 SNTAGT. The CDR3 runs 16 residues. V was pared by 2 bases and J by 2 bases, with 12 bases between. This CDR3 reads CASSDVRRTNTGELFF. CDR3 bases: TGTGCCAGCAGTGACGTTCGGAGGACAAACACCGGGGAGCTGTTTTTT.